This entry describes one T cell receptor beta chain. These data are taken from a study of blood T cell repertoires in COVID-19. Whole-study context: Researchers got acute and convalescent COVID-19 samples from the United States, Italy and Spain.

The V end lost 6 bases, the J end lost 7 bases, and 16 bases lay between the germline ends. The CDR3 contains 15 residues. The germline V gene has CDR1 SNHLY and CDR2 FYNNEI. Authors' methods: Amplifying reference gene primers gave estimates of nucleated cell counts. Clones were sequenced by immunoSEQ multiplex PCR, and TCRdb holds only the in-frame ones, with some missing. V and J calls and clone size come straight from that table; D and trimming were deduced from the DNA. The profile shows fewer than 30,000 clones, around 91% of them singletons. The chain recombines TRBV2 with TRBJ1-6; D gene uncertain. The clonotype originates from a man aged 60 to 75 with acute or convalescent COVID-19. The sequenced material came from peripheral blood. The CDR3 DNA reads TGTGCCAGCAGCGCAACACACGTATGGAATTCACCCCTCCACTTT. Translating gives CASSATHVWNSPLHF.